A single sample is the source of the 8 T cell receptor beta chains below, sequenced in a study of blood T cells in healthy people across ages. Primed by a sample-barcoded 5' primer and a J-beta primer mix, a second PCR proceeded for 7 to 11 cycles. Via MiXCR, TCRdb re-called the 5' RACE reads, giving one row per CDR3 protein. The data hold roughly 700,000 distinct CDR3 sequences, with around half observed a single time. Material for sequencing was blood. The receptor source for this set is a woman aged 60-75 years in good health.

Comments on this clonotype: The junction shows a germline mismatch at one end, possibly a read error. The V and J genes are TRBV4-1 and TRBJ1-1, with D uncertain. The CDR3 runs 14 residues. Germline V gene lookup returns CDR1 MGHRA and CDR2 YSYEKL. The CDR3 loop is CASSLNRVNTEAFF. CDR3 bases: TGCGCCAGCAGCCTTAATAGGGTGAACACTGAGGCTTTCTTT.

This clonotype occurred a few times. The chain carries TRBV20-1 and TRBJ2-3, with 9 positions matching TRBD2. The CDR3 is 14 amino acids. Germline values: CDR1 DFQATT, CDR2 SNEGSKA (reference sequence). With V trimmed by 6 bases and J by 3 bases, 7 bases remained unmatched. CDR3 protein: CSALAGTVTDTQYF. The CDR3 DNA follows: TGCAGTGCCCTAGCGGGAACTGTAACAGATACGCAGTATTTT.

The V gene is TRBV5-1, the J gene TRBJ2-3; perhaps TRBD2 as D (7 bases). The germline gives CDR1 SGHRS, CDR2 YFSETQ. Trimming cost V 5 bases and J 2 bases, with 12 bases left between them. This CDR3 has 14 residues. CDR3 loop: CASRTGGLTDTQYF. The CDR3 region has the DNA TGCGCCAGCAGAACGGGGGGCCTCACAGATACGCAGTATTTT.

In nucleotides, the CDR3 is TGTGCCAGCAGCGCCCAGTTAGCGGGAGACACAGATACGCAGTATTTT. The encoded protein is CASSAQLAGDTDTQYF. The chain couples TRBV9 to TRBJ2-3; 9 nucleotides match TRBD2. Germline assignment: CDR1 SGDLS and CDR2 YYNGEE. The CDR3 is made up of 16 amino acids. J lost 2 bases, V lost 3 bases, and 7 bases had no gene match.

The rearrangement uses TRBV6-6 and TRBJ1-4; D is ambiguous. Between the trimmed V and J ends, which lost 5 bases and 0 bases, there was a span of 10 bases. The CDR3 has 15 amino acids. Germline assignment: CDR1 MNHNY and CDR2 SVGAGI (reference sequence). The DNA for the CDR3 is TGTGCCAGCAGTCCGCGGAGGCCAACTAATGAAAAACTGTTTTTT. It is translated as CASSPRRPTNEKLFF.

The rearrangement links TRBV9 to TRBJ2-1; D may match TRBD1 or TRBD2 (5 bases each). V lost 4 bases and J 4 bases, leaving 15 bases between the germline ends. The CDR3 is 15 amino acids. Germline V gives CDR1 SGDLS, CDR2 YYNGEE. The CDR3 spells CASSPWGSMYNEQFF. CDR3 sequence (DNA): TGTGCCAGCAGCCCCTGGGGGTCTATGTACAATGAGCAGTTCTTC.

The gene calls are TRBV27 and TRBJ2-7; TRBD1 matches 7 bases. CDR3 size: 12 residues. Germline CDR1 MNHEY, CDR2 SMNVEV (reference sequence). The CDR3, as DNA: TGTGCTGCCGGGACAGTCCCCTACGAGCAGTACTTC. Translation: CAAGTVPYEQYF.

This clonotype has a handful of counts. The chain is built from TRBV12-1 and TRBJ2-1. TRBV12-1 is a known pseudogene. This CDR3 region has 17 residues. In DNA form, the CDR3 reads TGTGCCAGCAGCCTTGGGTGGCACCTGAGCTCCTACAATGAGCAGTTCTTC. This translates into CASSLGWHLSSYNEQFF.